This T cell receptor beta chain is from a study of blood T cell repertoires in COVID-19 (dated by TCRdb to the early 2020s). Background on the whole study: The collaborator samples originated in the United States, Italy and Spain and spanned the acute and convalescent phases of COVID-19. The material from the prospective study consisted of cDNA or gDNA derived from T cells, B-cell-depleted T cells, or PBMCs. Deeply sampled blood TCRbeta repertoires from subjects exposed to, actively infected with, or recovered from COVID-19 were included in the dataset. The repertoires were made available in a free public database intended to serve as a resource for research on the immune response to SARS-CoV-2. Samples were obtained from the ongoing ImmuneRACE study (first 160 participants) and from roughly 1,300 subjects provided by 6 global collaborators. The sample metadata nearly always contained a de-identified subject ID, COVID-19 status, age in years and sex. Where HLA class I and class II types were available, the types were taken from metadata supplied by the sample provider, not from assay-based typing.

A note on this clone: The specificity of this receptor is unknown. The sample holds no much larger clone one base away, and base qualities are not on file.

In the prospective study, participants were about 18 to 100 years old, resided in under 30 geographic areas of the United States, and were enrolled through a virtual design. To assign participants to cohorts, the prospective study relied on clinical history that participants themselves reported in a screening survey and a study questionnaire. For ImmuneRACE Cohort 3, a participant was defined as recovered based on two consecutive negative NP/OP PCR tests, clearance by a healthcare professional, or resolution of symptoms. Mobile phlebotomists in the prospective study collected whole blood, serum and a nasopharyngeal or oropharyngeal swab from every participant. Prospective study participants could optionally give additional blood draws and questionnaires over a 2-month period. Blood samples from the prospective study were shipped frozen or at room temperature prior to DNA extraction. General study outcomes and caveats: How much clinical and demographic metadata was included differed by source and by participant, and the metadata was provided uncurated.

The immunoSEQ Assay, a bias-controlled multiplex PCR, was used to amplify TCRbeta CDR3 regions from genomic DNA. From the authors' description of their analysis: Nucleated cell counts per sample were estimated from amplification of reference gene primers within the assay. Sequence reads were collapsed and filtered to measure the absolute abundance of every unique TCRbeta CDR3 rearrangement. For each sample, productive Simpson clonality was calculated by taking the square root of Simpson's diversity index across productive rearrangements. The immuneACCESS repertoire file appears here via TCRdb, limited to in-frame rearrangements. These files lack a portion of the clones; in checked studies, under half of the deficit traces to unresolved V genes, and the cause of the others is not known. V, J and clone size reflect that table, while D and trimming were determined from the DNA. Counted in this sample were about 460,000 clones; about 88% of them appeared once. 7% to 10% of the sample lies in the top ten.

The CDR3 has 18 amino acids, counting the end cysteine and phenylalanine. The entry retains the CDR3 DNA only, 54 bases that are in frame from base 1. Ends trimmed: V by 4 bases, J by 4 bases; bases unmatched to a gene: 15. CDR1 and CDR2 are read off the germline V gene as SGHNT and YENEEA. The clonotype was recovered from a woman aged 55-69 years who had recovered from COVID-19. The sample was PBMCs or T cells enriched from blood (not recorded which). The receptor chain draws on TRBV11-3 and TRBJ1-3, with TRBD1 matching 8 junction bases. The CDR3 region has the sequence CASSSSLLAGGRGNTIYF. The DNA sequence follows: TGTGCCAGCAGCTCCTCCCTCTTGGCAGGGGGCAGGGGAAACACCATATATTTT.